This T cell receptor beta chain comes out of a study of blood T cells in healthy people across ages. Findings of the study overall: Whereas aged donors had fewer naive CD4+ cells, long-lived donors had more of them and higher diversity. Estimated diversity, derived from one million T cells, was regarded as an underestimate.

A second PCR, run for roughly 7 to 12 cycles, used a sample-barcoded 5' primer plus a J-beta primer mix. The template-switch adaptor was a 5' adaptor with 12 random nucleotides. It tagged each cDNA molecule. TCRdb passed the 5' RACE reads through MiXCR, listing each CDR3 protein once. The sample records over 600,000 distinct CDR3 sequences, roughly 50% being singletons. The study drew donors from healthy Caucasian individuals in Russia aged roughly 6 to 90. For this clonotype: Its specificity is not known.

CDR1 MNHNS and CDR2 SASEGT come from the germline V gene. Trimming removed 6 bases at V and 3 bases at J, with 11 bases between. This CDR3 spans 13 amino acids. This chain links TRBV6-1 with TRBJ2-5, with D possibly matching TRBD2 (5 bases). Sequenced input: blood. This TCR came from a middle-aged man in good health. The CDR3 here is CASSQNGKETQYF. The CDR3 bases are TGTGCCAGCAGCCAGAACGGGAAAGAGACCCAGTACTTC.